The present T cell receptor beta chain was sequenced within a study of OX40 agonist ivuxolimab in advanced cancers. CDR1 is LNHDA, CDR2 SQIVND, per germline (reference sequence). Trimming left V 6 bases short and J 0 bases short, with 6 bases between. The CDR3 has 13 amino acids. The assay was immunoSEQ multiplex PCR, and TCRdb's table has in-frame clones only and misses some. The sample records approximately 78,000 clones, roughly 82% being singletons. The gene calls are TRBV19 and TRBJ2-1, with D maybe TRBD2 (6 bases). The starting material was CD4+ or CD8+ T cells sorted from blood, obtained in a trial of the OX40 agonist ivuxolimab. This TCR derives from an adult with an advanced solid tumor such as melanoma, head and neck, liver or kidney cancer. Here the CDR3 reads CASSGGSYNEQFF. The CDR3 region has the DNA TGTGCCAGTAGCGGGGGCTCCTACAATGAGCAGTTCTTC.